Listed below are T cell receptor beta chains from one sample, sequenced in a study of response to subunit inactivated influenza vaccine. TCRdb itself ran the RT-PCR reads through MiXCR, one entry per CDR3 protein. The sample has 450,000 to 600,000 distinct CDR3 sequences; around 7.9% are singletons. The sequences come from PBMCs from blood, collected around 25 months after vaccination. The receptors originated from a man between 50 and 70 years old who received an inactivated influenza vaccine. Each CDR3 is given with its conserved first and last residue. A D gene is named only where the DNA matches it firmly. A clone size is listed for some rows: how often the clone was seen (once, few, many), or a class if it is expanded.

d_call clone_size j_call v_call cdr3_aa cdr3_nt
- - TRBJ1-4 TRBV4-1 CASSQKGATNEKLFF TGCGCCAGCAGCCAAAAGGGGGCAACTAATGAAAAACTGTTTTTT
- - TRBJ2-2 TRBV11-2 CASSLLERHRAPPGELFF TGTGCCAGCAGCTTATTAGAGCGGCACAGGGCTCCACCCGGGGAGCTGTTTTTT
TRBD1 few TRBJ1-5 TRBV6-1 CASSGDRSFNQPQHF TGTGCCAGCAGTGGGGACAGGTCTTTCAATCAGCCCCAGCATTTT
TRBD1 few TRBJ1-1 TRBV5-4 CASSLERGPTTEAFF TGTGCCAGCAGCTTGGAAAGGGGGCCTACCACTGAAGCTTTCTTT
- many TRBJ2-7 TRBV20-1 CSALSGLITYEQYF TGCAGTGCTTTATCCGGGCTTATAACCTACGAGCAGTACTTC
- many TRBJ2-7 TRBV5-1 CASSSNEQYF TGCGCCAGCAGCTCTAACGAGCAGTACTTC
- many TRBJ2-1 TRBV6-5 CASSYGRRVEQFF TGTGCCAGCAGTTACGGTAGAAGAGTTGAGCAGTTCTTC
TRBD1 - TRBJ1-5 TRBV2 CASSARQGSAGPQHF TGTGCCAGCAGTGCCAGACAGGGGAGTGCGGGACCCCAGCATTTT
TRBD2 few TRBJ2-2 TRBV20-1 CSASPRGGRANTGELFF TGCAGTGCTAGTCCCCGGGGCGGGAGGGCGAACACCGGGGAGCTGTTTTTT
- - TRBJ2-7 TRBV20-1 CSANRVSYEQYF TGCAGTGCTAACAGGGTTTCCTACGAGCAGTACTTC
- - TRBJ2-2 TRBV9 CASSGGLSNTGELFF TGTGCCAGCAGCGGAGGGCTATCGAACACCGGGGAGCTGTTTTTT
TRBD2 - TRBJ2-1 TRBV12-3/TRBV12-4 CASIALAGGTNEQFF TGTGCCAGCATCGCACTAGCGGGGGGCACTAATGAGCAGTTCTTC
- many TRBJ2-5 TRBV7-2 CASSPPVGGKTQYF TGTGCCAGCAGCCCACCCGTGGGTGGGAAGACCCAGTACTTC
- many TRBJ1-1 TRBV6-1 CASTLAGSGAEAFF TGTGCCAGCACCCTAGCCGGGTCGGGCGCTGAAGCTTTCTTT
TRBD1 few TRBJ1-5 TRBV12-3/TRBV12-4 CASSWDRTDQPQHF TGTGCCAGCAGTTGGGACAGGACCGATCAGCCCCAGCATTTT
TRBD1 many TRBJ2-2 TRBV5-1 CASSLEPGGAPGELFF TGCGCCAGCAGCTTGGAACCAGGGGGCGCTCCGGGGGAGCTGTTTTTT
- few TRBJ2-7 TRBV5-6 CASSLGQSLSEQYF TGTGCCAGCAGCTTGGGCCAGAGTCTCTCCGAGCAGTACTTC
- - TRBJ2-1 TRBV6-6 CASSTGMEQFF TGTGCCAGCAGCACAGGGATGGAGCAGTTCTTC